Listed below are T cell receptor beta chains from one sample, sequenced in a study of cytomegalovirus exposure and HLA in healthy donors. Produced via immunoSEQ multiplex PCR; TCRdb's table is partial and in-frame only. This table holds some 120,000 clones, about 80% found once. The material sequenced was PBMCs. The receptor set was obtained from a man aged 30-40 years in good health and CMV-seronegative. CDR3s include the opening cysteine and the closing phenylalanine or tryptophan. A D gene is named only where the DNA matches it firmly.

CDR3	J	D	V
CASSNSLAKNIQYF	TRBJ2-4	-	TRBV28
CASSVVRLAGGDEQFF	TRBJ2-1	TRBD2	TRBV6-1
CASSPTTGPNEQFF	TRBJ2-1	TRBD1	TRBV5-6
CASSKPSPNQPQHF	TRBJ1-5	-	TRBV19
CASSDWQGSEQYF	TRBJ2-7	-	TRBV6-1
CASSLRAGSNTEAFF	TRBJ1-1	-	TRBV11-2
CASSPSSYNEQFF	TRBJ2-1	-	TRBV7-2
CASSLFGGLATQYF	TRBJ2-5	-	TRBV27
CASSLEGVPTGELFF	TRBJ2-2	-	TRBV11-3
CASSEGQRQPQHF	TRBJ1-5	-	TRBV6-1
CASSLGGTGGASEKLFF	TRBJ1-4	TRBD1	TRBV5-1
CATSTSGGAGEKLFF	TRBJ1-4	-	TRBV19
CASMEGSYNSPLHF	TRBJ1-6	-	TRBV6-5
CAISAGTNTGELFF	TRBJ2-2	-	TRBV10-3
CASSEEGLGGGELFF	TRBJ2-2	TRBD2	TRBV2
CASRPGTRGTDTQYF	TRBJ2-3	TRBD2	TRBV28
CAWSPRGRVYNEQFF	TRBJ2-1	TRBD2	TRBV30
CASSAWDRENSPLHF	TRBJ1-6	TRBD1	TRBV9
CASSLGQGRFQETQYF	TRBJ2-5	TRBD1	TRBV5-8